These T cell receptor beta chains were read from a single sample in a study of human T cells and chemical hapten exposure. Each CDR3 protein gets one entry after TCRdb re-called the RACE reads with MiXCR. Among tens of thousands of distinct CDR3 sequences, 9.9% were seen once, and the ten largest hold 8% to 10%. This sample comprised whole blood, obtained in connection with sensitization to the hapten diphenylcyclopropenone (DPC). The origin of the receptors is a man aged 35-49 years with alopecia areata. Some clones in this sample may be carry-over from other donors' samples. Each CDR3 is given with its conserved first and last residue. D genes are given only for firm matches. Clone size is given for some rows only: seen once, a few or many times, or a class if the clone is expanded.

v_call	clone_size	d_call	j_call	cdr3_aa	cdr3_nt
TRBV7-2	medium-sized	.	TRBJ2-3	CASSPLRLDLRTDTQYF	TGTGCCAGCAGCCCCCTTCGACTCGACCTACGCACAGATACGCAGTATTTT
TRBV28	few	.	TRBJ2-3	CASSFTVADTQYF	TGTGCCAGCAGTTTTACGGTGGCAGATACGCAGTATTTT
TRBV27	many	.	TRBJ1-5	CARERGDGNQPQHF	TGTGCCAGGGAACGTGGGGACGGGAATCAGCCCCAGCATTTT
TRBV7-3	.	TRBD1	TRBJ1-2	CVSSLGGTGPEYGYTF	TGTGTCAGCAGCTTGGGCGGGACAGGGCCCGAGTATGGCTACACCTTC
TRBV20-1	.	TRBD2	TRBJ2-7	CSARDRPSGTPEQYF	TGCAGTGCTAGAGATCGGCCTAGCGGGACCCCCGAGCAGTACTTC
TRBV12-3/TRBV12-4	many	TRBD1	TRBJ2-7	CASSLFTGVIDEQYF	TGTGCCAGCAGTTTATTCACAGGGGTTATTGACGAGCAGTACTTC
TRBV6-2/TRBV6-3	.	.	TRBJ2-1	CASSYSPPLGVFNEQFF	TGTGCCAGCAGTTACTCGCCCCCGTTAGGGGTATTCAATGAGCAGTTCTTC
TRBV6-1	.	TRBD1	TRBJ2-7	CASSETGAYEQYF	TGTGCCAGCAGTGAAACAGGGGCCTACGAGCAGTACTTC
TRBV20-1	few	TRBD2	TRBJ2-7	CSASASGRTYEQYF	TGCAGTGCTAGCGCTAGCGGGAGGACCTACGAGCAGTACTTC
TRBV7-6	few	.	TRBJ2-1	CASSPAVWISYNEQFF	TGTGCCAGCAGCCCCGCTGTCTGGATATCCTACAATGAGCAGTTCTTC
TRBV20-1	.	.	TRBJ2-2	CSARDRRGWNTGELFF	TGCAGTGCTAGAGACCGCAGGGGATGGAACACCGGGGAGCTGTTTTTT
TRBV28	many	.	TRBJ1-1	CASSLIINTEAFF	TGTGCCAGCAGTTTAATCATCAACACTGAAGCTTTCTTT
TRBV28	.	.	TRBJ2-6	CASLPTAGANVLTF	TGTGCCAGCCTTCCGACGGCTGGGGCCAACGTCCTGACTTTC
TRBV5-4	.	.	TRBJ2-3	CASSFMAGFSTDTQYF	TGTGCCAGCAGCTTCATGGCAGGGTTCAGCACAGATACGCAGTATTTT
TRBV7-9	medium-sized	.	TRBJ2-7	CASSFDEAYEQYF	TGTGCCAGCAGCTTTGACGAAGCCTACGAGCAGTACTTC
TRBV7-8	.	TRBD2	TRBJ2-5	CASSLMAVAGEETQYF	TGTGCCAGCAGCTTAATGGCTGTAGCGGGGGAAGAGACCCAGTACTTC
TRBV7-9	.	TRBD2	TRBJ2-3	CASSPNVAGGPADTQYF	TGTGCCAGCAGCCCGAACGTAGCGGGAGGGCCGGCTGATACGCAGTATTTT
TRBV12-3/TRBV12-4	many	TRBD1	TRBJ2-5	CASSPATGGGYETQYF	TGTGCCAGCAGCCCCGCTACAGGGGGTGGATACGAGACCCAGTACTTC
TRBV24-1	many	.	TRBJ2-2	CATTDGIGAGELFF	TGTGCCACCACCGACGGGATAGGAGCCGGGGAGCTGTTTTTT
TRBV6-5	few	TRBD1	TRBJ2-1	CASSTDRSSYNEQFF	TGTGCCAGCAGTACGGACAGGAGCTCCTACAATGAGCAGTTCTTC
TRBV19	.	.	TRBJ2-2	CASSGQGYGELFF	TGTGCCAGTAGTGGTCAGGGGTACGGGGAGCTGTTTTTT
TRBV10-2	.	TRBD2	TRBJ2-7	CASLSGSYEQYF	TGCGCCAGCTTGAGCGGGAGTTACGAGCAGTACTTC
TRBV12-3/TRBV12-4	.	TRBD1	TRBJ2-7	CASSFRGQGPYEQYF	TGTGCCAGCAGTTTTAGGGGACAGGGACCCTACGAGCAGTACTTC
TRBV3-1	many	TRBD2	TRBJ2-5	CASATSPLAGGAQETQYF	TGTGCCAGCGCCACCTCTCCCCTAGCGGGAGGGGCCCAAGAGACCCAGTACTTC
TRBV11-2	few	.	TRBJ1-4	CASSFAGNNEKLFF	TGTGCCAGCAGCTTTGCGGGGAACAATGAAAAACTGTTTTTT
TRBV7-9	.	TRBD2	TRBJ2-2	CASSLVPAGVVTGELFF	TGTGCCAGCAGCTTAGTCCCAGCGGGAGTAGTAACCGGGGAGCTGTTTTTT
TRBV28	.	.	TRBJ2-1	CASSFANNEQFF	TGTGCCAGCAGTTTTGCAAACAATGAGCAGTTCTTC
TRBV7-3	once	.	TRBJ2-2	CASSSAGPIGELFF	TGTGCCAGCAGCTCGGCAGGGCCAATCGGGGAGCTGTTTTTT
TRBV5-6	few	.	TRBJ2-7	CASSLLGRGSYEQYF	TGTGCCAGCAGCCTGCTGGGGCGCGGATCCTACGAGCAGTACTTC
TRBV30	many	TRBD1	TRBJ2-1	CAWSAGGTEQFF	TGTGCCTGGAGTGCAGGGGGCACTGAGCAGTTCTTC
TRBV7-9	many	.	TRBJ1-1	CASSPPRDTEAFF	TGTGCCAGCAGCCCCCCTAGGGACACTGAAGCTTTCTTT
TRBV28	.	.	TRBJ2-5	CASSFRAGDGQETQYF	TGTGCCAGCAGTTTTCGGGCAGGGGACGGCCAAGAGACCCAGTACTTC
TRBV11-2	many	TRBD2	TRBJ2-1	CASSSIRTSGRNNEQFF	TGTGCCAGCAGCTCCATACGGACTAGCGGGAGGAACAATGAGCAGTTCTTC
TRBV5-1	many	.	TRBJ1-2	CASSTGTNYGYTF	TGCGCCAGCAGCACCGGGACAAACTATGGCTACACCTTC
TRBV4-1	few	.	TRBJ2-2	CASSHLDRATGELFF	TGCGCCAGCAGCCACCTGGACCGAGCAACCGGGGAGCTGTTTTTT
TRBV18	.	.	TRBJ1-4	CASSPWGYNEKLFF	TGTGCCAGCTCACCATGGGGGTATAATGAAAAACTGTTTTTT
TRBV6-2/TRBV6-3	.	.	TRBJ2-5	CASSPGGSKETQYF	TGTGCCAGCAGTCCCGGCGGCAGTAAAGAGACCCAGTACTTC